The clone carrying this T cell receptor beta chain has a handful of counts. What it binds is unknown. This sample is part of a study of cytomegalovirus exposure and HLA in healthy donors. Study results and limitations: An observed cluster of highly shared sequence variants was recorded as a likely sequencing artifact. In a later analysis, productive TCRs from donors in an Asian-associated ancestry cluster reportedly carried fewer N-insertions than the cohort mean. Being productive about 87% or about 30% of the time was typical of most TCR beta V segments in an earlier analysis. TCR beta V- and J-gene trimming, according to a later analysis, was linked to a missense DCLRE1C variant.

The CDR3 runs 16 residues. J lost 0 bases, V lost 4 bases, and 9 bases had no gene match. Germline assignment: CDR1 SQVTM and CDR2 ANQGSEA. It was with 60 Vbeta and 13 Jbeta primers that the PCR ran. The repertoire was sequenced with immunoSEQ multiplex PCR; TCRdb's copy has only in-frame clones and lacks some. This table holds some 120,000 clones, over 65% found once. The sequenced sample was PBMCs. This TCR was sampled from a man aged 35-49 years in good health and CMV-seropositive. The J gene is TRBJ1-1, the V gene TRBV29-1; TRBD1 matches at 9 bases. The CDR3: CSVGMTGGKVNTEAFF. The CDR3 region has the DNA TGCAGCGTTGGGATGACAGGGGGAAAAGTGAACACTGAAGCTTTCTTT.